This TCR beta chain was sequenced in a study of T cell repertoires in cytomegalovirus infection. Study-level background: In the study, CMV epitopes included recently identified HLA-C-restricted and well-studied HLA-B-restricted ones.

Comment on this clonotype: Its specificity is unknown.

Via MiXCR, TCRdb re-called the reads, giving one row per CDR3 protein. The sample consists of tens of thousands of distinct CDR3 sequences, roughly a fifth of them appearing once. This specimen consisted of CD8+ T cells from cultured PBMCs, obtained from culture after CMV antigen stimulation. This sequence originates from a human donor in good health (CMV status not recorded). Some clones in this sample may be carry-over from other donors' samples.

CDR3 in DNA: TGTGCCAGCATCATATGGGGACAGGATAATGAAAAACTGTTTTTT. Translating gives CASIIWGQDNEKLFF. V is TRBV12-3 or TRBV12-4 and J is TRBJ1-4, with TRBD1 matching over 8 bases. The trim removed 7 bases at V and 4 bases at J, leaving 8 bases unmatched. The CDR3 runs 15 residues.